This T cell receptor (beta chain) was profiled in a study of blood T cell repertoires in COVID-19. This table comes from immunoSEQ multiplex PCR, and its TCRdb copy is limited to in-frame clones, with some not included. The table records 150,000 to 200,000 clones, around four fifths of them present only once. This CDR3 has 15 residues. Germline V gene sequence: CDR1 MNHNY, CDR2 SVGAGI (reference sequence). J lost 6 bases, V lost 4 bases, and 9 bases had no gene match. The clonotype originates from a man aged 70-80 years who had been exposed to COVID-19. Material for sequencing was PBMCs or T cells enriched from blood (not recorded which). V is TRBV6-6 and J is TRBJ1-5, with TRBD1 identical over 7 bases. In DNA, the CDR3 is TGTGCCAGCAGTTCGCCCACGAGGGGGCCTCAGCCCCAGCATTTT. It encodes CASSSPTRGPQPQHF.